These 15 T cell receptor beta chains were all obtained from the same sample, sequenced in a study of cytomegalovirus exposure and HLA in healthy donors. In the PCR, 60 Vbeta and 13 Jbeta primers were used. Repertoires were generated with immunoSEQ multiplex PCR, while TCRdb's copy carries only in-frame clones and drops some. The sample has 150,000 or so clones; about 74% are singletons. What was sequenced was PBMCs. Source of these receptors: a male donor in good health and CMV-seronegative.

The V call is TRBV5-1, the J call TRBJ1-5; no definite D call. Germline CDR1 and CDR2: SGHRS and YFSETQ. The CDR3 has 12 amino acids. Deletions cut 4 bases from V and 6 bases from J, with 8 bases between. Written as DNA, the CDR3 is TGCGCCAGCAGCACCGAGGGTCAGCCCCAGCATTTT. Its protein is CASSTEGQPQHF.

The CDR3 loop reads CASSLMSLGLTGRSVELFF. CDR3 nucleotide sequence: TGTGCCAGCAGTTTAATGAGCTTGGGGCTGACAGGGCGGTCCGTCGAACTGTTTTTT. The chain employs TRBV28 and TRBJ1-4, with TRBD1 matching 7 bases. Germline V gene lookup returns CDR1 MDHEN and CDR2 SYDVKM. Trimming removed 2 bases from V and 12 bases from J; junction bases left unmatched: 24. There are 19 residues in the CDR3.

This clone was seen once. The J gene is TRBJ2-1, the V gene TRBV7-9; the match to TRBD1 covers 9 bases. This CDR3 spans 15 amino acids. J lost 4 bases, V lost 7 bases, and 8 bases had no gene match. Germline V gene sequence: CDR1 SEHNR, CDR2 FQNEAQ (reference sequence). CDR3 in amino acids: CASTRGTGTYNEQFF. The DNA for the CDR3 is TGTGCCAGCACCCGCGGGACAGGGACTTACAATGAGCAGTTCTTC.

CDR3 coding DNA: TGTGCCAGTAAGACAGGGGGCAGGACCGGGGAGCTGTTTTTT. It specifies CASKTGGRTGELFF. The rearrangement links TRBV6-5 to TRBJ2-2; TRBD1 matches 10 bases. The CDR3 has 14 residues. Germline V lookup: CDR1 MNHEY, CDR2 SVGAGI. J gave up 5 bases and V 9 bases, and 6 bases lay outside the gene matches.

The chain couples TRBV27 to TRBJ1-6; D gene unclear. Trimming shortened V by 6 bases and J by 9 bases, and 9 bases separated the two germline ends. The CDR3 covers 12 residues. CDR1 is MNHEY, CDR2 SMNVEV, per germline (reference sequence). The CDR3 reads CASSMRASPLHF. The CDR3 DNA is TGTGCCAGCAGCATGAGGGCTTCACCCCTCCACTTT.

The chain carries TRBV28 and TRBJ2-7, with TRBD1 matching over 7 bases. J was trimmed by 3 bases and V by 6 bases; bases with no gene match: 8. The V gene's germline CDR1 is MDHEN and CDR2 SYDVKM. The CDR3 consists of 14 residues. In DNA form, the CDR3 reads TGTGCCAGCAGCCCGGGACAGTTAGTCTACGAGCAGTACTTC. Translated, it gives CASSPGQLVYEQYF.

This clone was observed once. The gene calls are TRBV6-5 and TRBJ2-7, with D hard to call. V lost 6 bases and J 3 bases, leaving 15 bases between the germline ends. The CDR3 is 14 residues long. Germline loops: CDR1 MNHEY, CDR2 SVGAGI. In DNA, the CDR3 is TGTGCCAGCAGCCCCCCCGAACAGATCTACGAGCAGTACTTC. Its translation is CASSPPEQIYEQYF.

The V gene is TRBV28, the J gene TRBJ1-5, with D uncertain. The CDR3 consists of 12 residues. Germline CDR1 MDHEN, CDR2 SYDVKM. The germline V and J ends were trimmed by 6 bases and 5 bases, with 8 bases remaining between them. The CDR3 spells CASSGLDQPQHF. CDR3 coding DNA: TGTGCCAGCAGCGGTCTAGATCAGCCCCAGCATTTT.

CDR3 sequence (DNA): TGTGCCAGCAGCTTAGAGAGCCCGGCAGATACGCAGTATTTT. It encodes CASSLESPADTQYF. This rearrangement joins TRBV7-9 to TRBJ2-3; D gene uncertain. Germline CDR1 is SEHNR and CDR2 is FQNEAQ (reference sequence). Between the trimmed V and J ends, which lost 1 base and 4 bases, there was a span of 9 bases. The CDR3 covers 14 residues.

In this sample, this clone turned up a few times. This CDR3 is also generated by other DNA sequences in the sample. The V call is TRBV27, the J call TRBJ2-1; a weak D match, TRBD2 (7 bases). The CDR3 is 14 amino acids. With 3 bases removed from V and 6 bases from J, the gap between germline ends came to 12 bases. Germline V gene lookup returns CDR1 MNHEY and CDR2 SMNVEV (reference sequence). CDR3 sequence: CASSFEGGGNEQFF. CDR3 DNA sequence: TGTGCCAGCAGTTTTGAGGGGGGGGGCAATGAGCAGTTCTTC.

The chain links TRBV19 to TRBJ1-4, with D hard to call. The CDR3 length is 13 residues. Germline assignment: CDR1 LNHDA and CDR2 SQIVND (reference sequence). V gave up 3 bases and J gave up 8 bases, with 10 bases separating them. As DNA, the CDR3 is TGTGCCAGTAGTATTAACAGCGGGGAAAAACTGTTTTTT. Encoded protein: CASSINSGEKLFF.

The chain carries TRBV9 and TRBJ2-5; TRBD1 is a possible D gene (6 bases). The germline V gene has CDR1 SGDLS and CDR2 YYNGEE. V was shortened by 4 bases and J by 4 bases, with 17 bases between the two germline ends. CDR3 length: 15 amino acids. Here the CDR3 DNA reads TGTGCCAGCAGCCCTGGCGCAGGGGCGGGAGAGACCCAGTACTTC. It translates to CASSPGAGAGETQYF.

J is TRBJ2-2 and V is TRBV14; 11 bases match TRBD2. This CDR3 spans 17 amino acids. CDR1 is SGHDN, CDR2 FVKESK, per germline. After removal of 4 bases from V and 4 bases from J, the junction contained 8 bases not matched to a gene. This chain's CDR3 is CASSPFRLAGSTGELFF. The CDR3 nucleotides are TGTGCCAGCAGCCCTTTCCGACTAGCGGGGTCCACCGGGGAGCTGTTTTTT.

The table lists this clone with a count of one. The CDR3 DNA sequence: TGTGCCAGCGCATGGGGCGGGGGCGGGAATGAAAAACTGTTTTTT. Its protein product is CASAWGGGGNEKLFF. This chain links TRBV28 with TRBJ1-4, with D possibly matching TRBD1 (6 bases). The V end lost 8 bases, the J end lost 5 bases, and 18 bases lay between the germline ends. The germline V gene has CDR1 MDHEN and CDR2 SYDVKM. The CDR3 consists of 15 residues. Full variable domain (outside the CDR3, taken from reference TRBV28 and TRBJ1-4): DVKVTQSSRYLVKRTGEKVFLECVQDMDHENMFWYRQDPGLGLRLIYFSYDVKMKEKGDIPEGYSVSREKKERFSLILESASTNQTSMYLCASAWGGGGNEKLFFGSGTQLSVL.

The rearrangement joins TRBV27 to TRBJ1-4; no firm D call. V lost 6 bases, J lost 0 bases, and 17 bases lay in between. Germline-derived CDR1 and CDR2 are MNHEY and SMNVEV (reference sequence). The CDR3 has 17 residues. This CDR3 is CASSQTLASATNEKLFF. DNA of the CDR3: TGTGCCAGCAGCCAAACCCTCGCCAGTGCAACTAATGAAAAACTGTTTTTT.